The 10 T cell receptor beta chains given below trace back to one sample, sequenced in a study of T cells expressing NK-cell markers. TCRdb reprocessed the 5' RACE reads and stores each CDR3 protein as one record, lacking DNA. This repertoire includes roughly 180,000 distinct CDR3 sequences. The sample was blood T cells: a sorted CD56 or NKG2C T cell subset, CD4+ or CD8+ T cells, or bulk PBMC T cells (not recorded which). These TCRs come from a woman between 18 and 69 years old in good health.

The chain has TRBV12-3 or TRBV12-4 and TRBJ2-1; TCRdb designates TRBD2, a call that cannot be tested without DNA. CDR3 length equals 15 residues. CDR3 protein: CASRGLAGGYNEQFF.

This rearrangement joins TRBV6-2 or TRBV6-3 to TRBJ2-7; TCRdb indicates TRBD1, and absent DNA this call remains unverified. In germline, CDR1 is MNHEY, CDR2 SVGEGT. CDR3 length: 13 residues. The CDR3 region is CASSWGPSGEQYF.

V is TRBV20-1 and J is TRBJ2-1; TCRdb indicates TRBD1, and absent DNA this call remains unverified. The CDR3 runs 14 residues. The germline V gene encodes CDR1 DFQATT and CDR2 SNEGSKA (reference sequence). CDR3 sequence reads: CSAGGGRAYNEQFF.

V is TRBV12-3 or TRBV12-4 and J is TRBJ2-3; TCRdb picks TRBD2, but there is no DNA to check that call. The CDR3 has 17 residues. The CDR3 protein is CASSPGRTSGGQDTQYF.

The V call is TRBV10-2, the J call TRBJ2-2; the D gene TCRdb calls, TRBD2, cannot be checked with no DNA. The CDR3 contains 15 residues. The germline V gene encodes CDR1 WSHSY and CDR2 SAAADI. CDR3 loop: CASKRLSGPTGELFF.

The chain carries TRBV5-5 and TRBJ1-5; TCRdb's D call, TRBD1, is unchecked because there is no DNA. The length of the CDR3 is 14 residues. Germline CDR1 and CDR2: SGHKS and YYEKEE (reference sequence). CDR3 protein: CASSLIPGEKPQHF. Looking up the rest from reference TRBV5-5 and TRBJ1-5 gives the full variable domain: DAGVTQSPTHLIKTRGQQVTLRCSPISGHKSVSWYQQVLGQGPQFIFQYYEKEERGRGNFPDRFSARQFPNYSSELNVNALLLGDSALYLCASSLIPGEKPQHFGDGTRLSIL.

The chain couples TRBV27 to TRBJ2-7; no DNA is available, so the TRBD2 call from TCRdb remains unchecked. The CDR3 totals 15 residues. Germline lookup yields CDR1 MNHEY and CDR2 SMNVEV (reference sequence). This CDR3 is CASSFRLAGVFEQYF.

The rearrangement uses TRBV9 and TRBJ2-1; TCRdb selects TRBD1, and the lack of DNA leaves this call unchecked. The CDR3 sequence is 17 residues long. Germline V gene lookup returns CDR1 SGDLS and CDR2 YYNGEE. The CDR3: CASSAAAGTGVIREQFF.

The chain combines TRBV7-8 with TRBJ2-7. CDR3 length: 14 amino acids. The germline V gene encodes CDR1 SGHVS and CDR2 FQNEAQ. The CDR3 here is CASSLASSFSEQYF.

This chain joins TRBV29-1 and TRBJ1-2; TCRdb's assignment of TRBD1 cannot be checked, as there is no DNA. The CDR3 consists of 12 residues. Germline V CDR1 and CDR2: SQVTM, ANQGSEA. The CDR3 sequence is CSAGSRGHGYTF.